This TCR beta chain emerged from a study of shared clonotypes between healthy human individuals. Study-wide results and caveats: The expectation was that sequencing depth would affect clonotype sharing among donors. For sorted subsets, rarefaction showed incomplete sequencing despite large depth.

CD45RA-negative memory and CD45RA+ naive subsets were split from the CD4+ cells. Details on this clone: Its antigen remains unknown.

Germline loops: CDR1 LNHDA, CDR2 SQIVND (reference sequence). The CDR3 spans 14 residues. V was cut by 2 bases and J by 8 bases, with 13 bases left in between. TCRdb's copy holds only in-frame clones and misses some; the assay was immunoSEQ multiplex PCR. This sample has some 2.3 million clones; roughly 93% occur once, and the top ten carry about 0.39%. Sample: naive CD4+ T cells from PBMCs. The subset denotes: CD45RA+ positively selected. This sequence originates from a man aged 18 to 29 in good health. Some clones in this sample may be carry-over from other donors' samples. The V and J genes are TRBV19 and TRBJ2-4; unclear D gene. The CDR3 nucleotides read TGTGCCAGTAGTATACGAAGCTCTGGGGACATTCAGTACTTC. Encoded protein: CASSIRSSGDIQYF.